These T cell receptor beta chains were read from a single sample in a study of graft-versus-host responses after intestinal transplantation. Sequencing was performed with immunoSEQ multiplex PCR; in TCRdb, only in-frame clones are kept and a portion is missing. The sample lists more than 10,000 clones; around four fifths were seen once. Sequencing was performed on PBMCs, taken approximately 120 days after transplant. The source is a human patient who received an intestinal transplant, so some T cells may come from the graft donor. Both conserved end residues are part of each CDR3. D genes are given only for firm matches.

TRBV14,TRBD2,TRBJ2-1,CASSQTAGVYNEQFF
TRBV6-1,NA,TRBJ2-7,CASSDLGQGVYEQYF
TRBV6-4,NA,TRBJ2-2,CASSDSSQPNTGELFF
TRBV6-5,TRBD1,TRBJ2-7,CASSQGQGTYEQYF
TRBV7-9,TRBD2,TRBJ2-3,CASSLGTSGTDTQYF
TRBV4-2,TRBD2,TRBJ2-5,CASSSSGRASETQYF
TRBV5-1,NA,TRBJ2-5,CASSFTSREETQYF
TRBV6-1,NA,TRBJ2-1,CASSPRAVGNEQFF
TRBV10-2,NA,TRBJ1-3,CASRRNHAGNTIYF
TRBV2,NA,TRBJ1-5,CASSESGSNQPQHF
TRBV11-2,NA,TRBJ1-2,CASSLNGGYTF
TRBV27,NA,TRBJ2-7,CASRSTPISEQYF
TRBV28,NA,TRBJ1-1,CASSSFRVGSTEAFF
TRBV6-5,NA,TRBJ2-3,CASSPLEISTDTQYF
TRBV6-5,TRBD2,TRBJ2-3,CASSYSASGRYDTQYF
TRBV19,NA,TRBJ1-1,CASSSRGNTEAFF
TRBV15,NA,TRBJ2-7,CATSGGAGLREQYF